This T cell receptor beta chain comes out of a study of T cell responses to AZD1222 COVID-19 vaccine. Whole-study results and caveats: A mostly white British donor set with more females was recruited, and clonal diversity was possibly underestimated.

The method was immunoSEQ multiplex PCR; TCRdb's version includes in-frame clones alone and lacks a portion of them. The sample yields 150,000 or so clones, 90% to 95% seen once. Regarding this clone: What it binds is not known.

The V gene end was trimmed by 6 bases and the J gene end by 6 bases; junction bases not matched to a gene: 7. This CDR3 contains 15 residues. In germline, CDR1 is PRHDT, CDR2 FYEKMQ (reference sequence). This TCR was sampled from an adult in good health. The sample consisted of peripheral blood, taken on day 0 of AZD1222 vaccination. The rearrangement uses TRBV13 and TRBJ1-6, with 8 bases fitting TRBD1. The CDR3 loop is CASRLQGAGNSPLHF. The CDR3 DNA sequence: TGTGCCAGCAGACTTCAGGGGGCAGGTAATTCACCCCTCCACTTT. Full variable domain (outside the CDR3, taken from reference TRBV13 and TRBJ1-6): AAGVIQSPRHLIKEKRETATLKCYPIPRHDTVYWYQQGPGQDPQFLISFYEKMQSDKGSIPDRFSAQQFSDYHSELNMSSLELGDSALYFCASRLQGAGNSPLHFGNGTRLTVT.